The sequence of this T cell receptor (beta chain) was determined in a study of T cell responses to AZD1222 COVID-19 vaccine (dated by TCRdb to the early 2020s). The study in broad terms: AZD1222 recipients whose second dose came at about 4 weeks and those whose second dose came at about 12 weeks were combined into one group, since spike-specific TCR depth and breadth did not differ between the two schedules. TCR sequencing covered more than 230 trial participants: roughly 200 given two doses of AZD1222 and 26 given two doses of MenACWY control vaccine. Enrollment into the trials was organized by age into subgroups of 18-55, 56-69 and 70-plus years, and those subgroups contained approximately 160, 26 and 62 TCR-sequenced participants, respectively. Broader findings and caveats from the paper: In the small 56-69-year group, the increase in depth fell short of significance, most likely because of low power. Because no day 14 peak-response samples were available, the repertoires could be characterized only after the peak T cell response. A significant rise in spike-specific TCR breadth and depth was observed after two AZD1222 doses relative to day 0 and relative to MenACWY recipients. Vaccine-associated CD4 TCRs spanned the whole spike protein, with dominant responses in regions 160-218 and 743-854. Nearly half of unique spike-specific TCRs reportedly recognized epitopes outside regions mutated in the B.1.351 and B.1.1.7 variants. Participants were mostly white British and included more females than males, and it was suggested by the authors that clonal diversity may have been underestimated. Conclusions about previously exposed vaccinees are limited, since just 5 to 7 AZD1222 recipients were seropositive for SARS-CoV-2 at baseline.

The sample's time point label is to be understood as: baseline before first vaccination. Samples from vaccinated people were obtained from the UK trials COV001 and COV002, which included a single-blind randomized controlled phase 2/3 trial of AZD1222 (ChAdOx1 nCoV-19) in healthy adults. For TCRbeta chain sequencing, PBMC samples were collected from trial participants at day 0 and at day 28 after the second dose. The CDR3 regions of human TCRbeta chains were analyzed by immunosequencing. The authors' analysis ran thus. Repertoire TCRs were checked for matches against a reference library of SARS-CoV-2-specific TCRs that had been generated using the MIRA antigen-specificity platform. Breadth was defined as the fraction of unique TCRs that were SARS-CoV-2-associated. Depth was defined as the fraction of total T cells that were SARS-CoV-2-associated. Using the MIRA data, every spike-specific TCR was mapped to the spike region that the TCR reacted to and assigned to either a CD4 or a CD8 class. Log10-transformed breadth and depth values were compared by one-way ANOVA with Sidak's multiple comparisons tests. TCRdb carries this immuneACCESS record with in-frame sequences only. Its versions omit some clonotypes, under half of them owing to an unresolved V gene in the studies checked, with the rest unexplained. V and J calls and clone size are those listed in that table; D and trimming were worked out from the DNA. The sample table records more than 95,000 clones; approximately 92% of these occur just once. Approximately 1% of the sample lies in the top ten.

Note on this clone: Its antigen target is currently unknown. Base qualities are not recorded, but no much larger clone differs from it by a single base.

CDR1 and CDR2, per the germline V gene (reference sequence), are SGHKS and YYEKEE. From cysteine to phenylalanine, the CDR3 is 15 amino acids long. CDR3 DNA only is kept here, 45 bases in frame from base 1. For this chain, trimming is 3 bases at the V end and 5 bases at the J end, and the number of junction bases without a gene match is 6. The specimen comprised peripheral blood, sampled on day 0 of AZD1222 vaccination. The clonotype comes from an adult in good health. The chain was built from TRBV5-5 and TRBJ2-7, with 12 junctional bases fitting TRBD2. The CDR3 reads CASSSRLAGVNEQYF. Here is the DNA: TGTGCCAGCAGCTCGAGACTAGCGGGAGTAAACGAGCAGTACTTC.